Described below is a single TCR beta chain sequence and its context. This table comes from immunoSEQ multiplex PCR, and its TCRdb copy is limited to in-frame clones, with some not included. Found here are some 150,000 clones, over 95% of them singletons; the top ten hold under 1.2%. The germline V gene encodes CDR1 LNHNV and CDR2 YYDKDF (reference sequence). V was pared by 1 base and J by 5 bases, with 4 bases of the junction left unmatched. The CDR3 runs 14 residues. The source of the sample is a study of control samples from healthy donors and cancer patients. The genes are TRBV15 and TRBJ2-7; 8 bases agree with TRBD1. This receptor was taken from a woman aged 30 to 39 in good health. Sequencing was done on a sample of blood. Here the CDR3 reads CATSRVVTGDEQYF. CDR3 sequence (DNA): TGTGCCACCAGCAGAGTCGTGACAGGGGACGAGCAGTACTTC.